Described below is a single TCR beta chain sequence and its context. A few counts support this clonotype. Its antigen specificity is not known. Per-nucleotide qualities are absent, and no much larger clonotype sits a single base away. Sequencing used an Illumina NovaSeq 6000. TCR cDNA was synthesized by 5'RACE template switching, which introduced a universal primer site and unique molecular identifiers. Priming of cDNA synthesis was performed from both the TCR alpha and TCR beta constant segments. Library amplification used two PCR steps, and the second PCR step added sample barcodes and sequencing adapters. Sequencing of libraries was performed on Illumina HiSeq 2500 (2x100 bp) or NovaSeq (2x150 bp). The authors processed their data as follows. MIGEC handled demultiplexing of reads and collapsing into UMI consensus sequences, while MiXCR performed V(D)J alignment. Clonotypes responding to the vaccine were identified with edgeR on replicate PBMC samples, with the criteria of FDR below 0.01 and a log2 fold change above 5 up to day 15. CD4 or CD8 identity was assigned to each bulk clonotype according to whether the clonotype was present at higher abundance in the sequenced CD4 repertoire or the sequenced CD8 repertoire. The public reads were reprocessed in TCRdb via fastp at Q25 and MiXCR, keeping in-frame beta chains. Here each entry gathers all rows of one CDR3 protein and keeps the most common genes and DNA. V and J calls and clone size were set by TCRdb, not the authors. Present in this sample are some 320,000 distinct CDR3 sequences, over 3.5% of which were seen just once. 20% to 25% of the sample rests with the top ten.

The data belong to a study of T cells after yellow fever vaccination (dated by TCRdb to about 2019). About the study as a whole: Libraries from fractions with low cell numbers were prepared with the SMART-Seq v4 Ultra Low Input RNA kit. Blood was collected at multiple timepoints before and after primary and secondary immunization, and bulk PBMC replicates and cell subsets were isolated. To follow T-cell clones before and after primary and booster YFV17D yellow fever vaccination, bulk TCR alpha and beta repertoires were sequenced over time. The cohort comprised two healthy male donors, one aged 18 to 30 and one aged 30 to 39 years. Study-level results and caveats: Computational filtering was needed because FACS-sorted repertoires could contain abundant contaminating clonotypes from the bulk population. Because the study included only a couple of donors, the extent to which the findings can be generalized is limited. Compared with the primary T-cell response, the secondary T-cell response was faster but weaker, reaching its peak on day 5 rather than on day 15. Most clones expanded after primary vaccination were re-detected after the booster (just under 97% of CD4 and 88% of CD8), suggesting broad memory maintenance. A small fraction of clonotypes appeared in both the CD4 and CD8 compartments, likely as a result of convergent recombination.

V lost 4 bases and J lost 2 bases; the stretch between them is 5 bases long. The CDR3 runs 13 amino acids, cysteine and phenylalanine included. Here the CDR3 DNA is all that survives: 39 bases in frame from base 1. This sample's treatment or condition label indicates: live attenuated yellow fever vaccine strain. At each blood-draw timepoint, two biological replicates of bulk PBMCs were collected. A standard Ficoll-Paque protocol was used to isolate PBMCs from peripheral blood. TriZol was used to extract RNA from bulk PBMCs, CD4 and CD8 fractions, and dextramer-positive and dextramer-negative fractions.

The sample in question was PBMCs, obtained 5 days after the yellow fever booster vaccination. The sequence came from a man between 18 and 35 years old who received the YFV17D yellow fever vaccine. The chain is encoded by TRBV12-3 or TRBV12-4 joined to TRBJ2-2, with the identity of the D gene unclear. The CDR3 in this case is CASSSPNTGELFF. DNA sequence: TGTGCCAGCAGTTCCCCAAACACCGGGGAGCTGTTTTTT.